Following are 17 T cell receptor beta chains from one sample sequenced in a study of T cells in Graves' hyperthyroidism and ophthalmopathy. The CDR3 regions of TCR beta were amplified from RNA transcripts. During a first-round RT-PCR of the TCR CDR3, the HTBI primer set was used. TCRdb passed the multiplex PCR reads through MiXCR, listing each CDR3 protein once. The table has 300,000 to 450,000 distinct CDR3 sequences, roughly 15% seen once. The sequencing sample was made of blood. The origin of the receptors is a woman aged 30 to 39 with Graves' ophthalmopathy.

This clonotype was counted at least ten times. The chain couples TRBV20-1 to TRBJ2-2, with D possibly TRBD1 on 5 matching bases. V gave up 2 bases and J gave up 0 bases, with 13 bases separating them. CDR1 and CDR2 from the germline V gene are DFQATT and SNEGSKA (reference sequence). CDR3 length: 16 residues. The CDR3 nucleotides are TGCAGTGCTAGATCAATGACAGAGCCGAACACCGGGGAGCTGTTTTTT. This encodes CSARSMTEPNTGELFF.

This clonotype showed up many times. This chain joins TRBV20-1 and TRBJ2-3; no definite D call. From germline, CDR1 is DFQATT and CDR2 SNEGSKA (reference sequence). V lost 0 bases, J lost 3 bases, and 13 bases lay in between. The CDR3 contains 15 residues. In DNA, the CDR3 is TGCAGTGCTAGAGAATTCCGTCTAGGGACAGATACGCAGTATTTT. It specifies CSAREFRLGTDTQYF.

This clonotype was counted ten times or more. The V call is TRBV3-1, the J call TRBJ2-1; 8 bases map to TRBD2. V gave up 2 bases and J gave up 10 bases; unmatched junction bases: 13. Germline CDR1 reads LGHDT; CDR2 reads YNNKEL (reference sequence). The CDR3 totals 16 residues. CDR3 in DNA: TGTGCCAGCAGCCAAAGAGGGAGAGTAGCGGGGCTGGAGCAGTTCTTC. The encoded protein is CASSQRGRVAGLEQFF.

The sample holds many counts of this clonotype. This chain joins TRBV4-2 and TRBJ2-1; 9 bases are shared with TRBD2. This CDR3 is built from 16 residues. Germline V lookup: CDR1 LGHNA, CDR2 YNFKEQ. V trimming: 0 bases; J trimming: 3 bases; junction bases outside the gene matches: 3. Here the CDR3 reads CASSQEGLASYNEQFF. The DNA of the CDR3 is TGTGCCAGCAGCCAAGAGGGACTAGCCAGCTACAATGAGCAGTTCTTC.

In its sample, this clonotype was seen many times. This sequence joins TRBV6-1 and TRBJ1-1; D ambiguous. The germline V and J ends were trimmed by 6 bases and 2 bases, with 10 bases remaining between them. The germline V gene has CDR1 MNHNS and CDR2 SASEGT. The CDR3 extends over 13 amino acids. The CDR3: CASRRVYNTEAFF. In nucleotides, the CDR3 is TGTGCCAGCAGGCGGGTCTACAACACTGAAGCTTTCTTT.

Note on this clonotype: A much larger clone sits a single nucleotide away, making a read error possible. The J gene is TRBJ1-4, the V gene TRBV6-5; 8 bases agree with TRBD1. Per the germline V gene, CDR1 is MNHEY and CDR2 is SVGAGI. CDR3 length: 16 amino acids. The V segment lost 4 bases and the J segment 9 bases; nucleotides outside the gene matches: 13. The CDR3 region has the DNA TGTGCCAGCAGTTTGGCCCAGGGGGCTACCCTTAAAAAACTGTTTTTT. Its protein is CASSLAQGATLKKLFF.

This clonotype was detected ten times or more. The chain links TRBV6-1 to TRBJ1-2; D is unresolved. V lost 6 bases to trimming and J lost 2 bases, with 16 bases between them. Germline CDR1 and CDR2: MNHNS and SASEGT. This CDR3 has 15 amino acids. CDR3 in DNA: TGTGCCAGCAGGATGGTTGGCAGAACCAACTATGGCTACACCTTC. Amino acid sequence: CASRMVGRTNYGYTF.

This rearrangement joins TRBV6-1 to TRBJ2-7; D is possibly TRBD2 (5 bases). Germline V gene lookup returns CDR1 MNHNS and CDR2 SASEGT. The CDR3 length is 14 residues. V was clipped by 3 bases and J by 4 bases, with 13 bases between them. CDR3 DNA: TGTGCCAGCAGTGACCGGGGATACGGGTACGAGCAGTACTTC. Its translation is CASSDRGYGYEQYF.

Ten or more counts support this clonotype. The V gene is TRBV2, the J gene TRBJ1-3; 10 bases are shared with TRBD1. The germline V gene has CDR1 SNHLY and CDR2 FYNNEI. The CDR3 runs 14 residues. The V and J ends lost 7 bases and 4 bases, in that order; junction bases with no gene match: 4. The CDR3 region is CASNDRGRGNTIYF. The CDR3 region has the DNA TGTGCCAGCAACGACAGGGGGCGAGGAAACACCATATATTTT.

The sample holds many counts of this clonotype. The chain joins TRBV28 to TRBJ2-5; 8 bases map to TRBD2. This CDR3 is built from 15 residues. V dropped 4 bases and J dropped 2; count of bases not matched to a gene: 6. Germline V gives CDR1 MDHEN, CDR2 SYDVKM. CDR3 nucleotides: TGTGCCAGCAGTTCGACGGGGGGGGGACAAGAGACCCAGTACTTC. It encodes CASSSTGGGQETQYF.

This clonotype turned up a few times. V usage is TRBV7-8 and J usage is TRBJ1-2; no firm D call. Trimming cost V 4 bases and J 4 bases, with 10 bases left between them. The CDR3 consists of 13 residues. Per germline, CDR1 SGHVS and CDR2 FQNEAQ. The DNA of the CDR3 is TGTGCCAGCAGCTCCGTACAAACCTATGGCTACACCTTC. It encodes CASSSVQTYGYTF.

The table lists this clonotype with many counts. V usage is TRBV5-1 and J usage is TRBJ2-7; TRBD1 is a possible D gene (5 bases). This CDR3 has 15 residues. Trimming pared 0 bases from V and 2 bases from J, leaving 12 bases between. Germline loops: CDR1 SGHRS, CDR2 YFSETQ. CDR3 sequence: CASSLGPGQAYEQYF. The CDR3 nucleotides are TGCGCCAGCAGCTTGGGTCCCGGACAAGCCTACGAGCAGTACTTC.

This clonotype was detected ten times or more. V is TRBV3-1 and J is TRBJ1-1; no clear D. Germline V gene data show CDR1 as LGHDT and CDR2 as YNNKEL (reference sequence). Between the trimmed V and J ends, which lost 2 bases and 0 bases, there was a span of 7 bases. CDR3 size: 14 residues. This chain's CDR3 is CASSQRAMNTEAFF. CDR3 DNA sequence: TGTGCCAGCAGCCAACGGGCCATGAACACTGAAGCTTTCTTT.

The genes are TRBV6-1 and TRBJ1-4; D gene unclear. Germline values: CDR1 MNHNS, CDR2 SASEGT. CDR3 length: 12 amino acids. V lost 2 bases and J lost 7, with 5 bases in between. The CDR3 nucleotides are TGTGCCAGCAGTGAAATAGGTGAAAAACTGTTTTTT. Translating it yields CASSEIGEKLFF.

The J gene is TRBJ1-5, the V gene TRBV30; 7 bases line up with TRBD1. After removal of 2 bases from V and 3 bases from J, the junction contained 13 bases not matched to a gene. The CDR3 length is 17 residues. Germline CDR1 GTSNPN, CDR2 SVGIG (reference sequence). Here the CDR3 reads CAWSRGDRQGFNQPQHF. DNA for the CDR3: TGTGCCTGGAGTAGGGGTGACAGACAGGGATTCAATCAGCCCCAGCATTTT.

The sample holds many counts of this clonotype. J is TRBJ1-4 and V is TRBV11-2, with D unclear. From germline, CDR1 is SGHAT and CDR2 FQNNGV. The CDR3 has 14 amino acids. Trimming pared 1 base from V and 4 bases from J, leaving 7 bases between. CDR3 nucleotides: TGTGCCAGCAGCTTAGTTGGGAATAATGAAAAACTGTTTTTT. Translating it yields CASSLVGNNEKLFF.

This clonotype was found a few times. The chain employs TRBV12-3 or TRBV12-4 and TRBJ2-7; D not certain. CDR3 length: 13 residues. V lost 5 bases to trimming and J lost 7 bases, with 15 bases between them. The CDR3 nucleotides read TGTGCCAGCAGTCCCACCATCATAGGGGAGCAGTACTTC. This sequence encodes CASSPTIIGEQYF.